Shown below are 25 T cell receptor beta chains from a single sample sequenced in a study of blood T cell repertoires in COVID-19. Sequenced by immunoSEQ multiplex PCR; TCRdb stores in-frame clones only, minus some. The table includes about 250,000 clones, 85% to 90% detected once. The sequenced material came from PBMCs or T cells enriched from blood (not recorded which). These receptors all come from a woman under 30 who had recovered from COVID-19.

V usage is TRBV18 and J usage is TRBJ1-4; 9 bases map to TRBD1. V gave up 2 bases and J gave up 4 bases; unmatched junction bases: 5. The CDR3 length is 16 residues. Germline values: CDR1 KGHSH, CDR2 LQKENI. The CDR3 sequence: CASSPGQGLFNEKLFF. In DNA, the CDR3 is TGTGCCAGCTCACCAGGACAGGGGTTGTTTAATGAAAAACTGTTTTTT. Complete variable domain (other parts from reference TRBV18 and TRBJ1-4): NAGVMQNPRHLVRRRGQEARLRCSPMKGHSHVYWYRQLPEEGLKFMVYLQKENIIDESGMPKERFSAEFPKEGPSILRIQQVVRGDSAAYFCASSPGQGLFNEKLFFGSGTQLSVL.

V is TRBV11-2 and J is TRBJ2-5; 7 bases match TRBD2. Germline values: CDR1 SGHAT, CDR2 FQNNGV. This CDR3 spans 13 amino acids. J lost 5 bases, V lost 0 bases, and 0 bases had no gene match. CDR3 loop: CASSLEAGETQYF. Written as DNA, the CDR3 is TGTGCCAGCAGCTTAGAAGCGGGGGAGACCCAGTACTTC. The full variable domain, in which reference TRBV11-2 and TRBJ2-5 provide the parts outside the CDR3, is EAGVAQSPRYKIIEKRQSVAFWCNPISGHATLYWYQQILGQGPKLLIQFQNNGVVDDSQLPKDRFSAERLKGVDSTLKIQPAKLEDSAVYLCASSLEAGETQYFGPGTRLLVL.

In nucleotides, the CDR3 is TGTGCCAGCAGTGAAGTTTTAGCGGGGGAGCAGTACTTC. As protein: CASSEVLAGEQYF. This chain uses TRBV2 with TRBJ2-7, with 8 nucleotides matching TRBD2. The germline V gene encodes CDR1 SNHLY and CDR2 FYNNEI. The CDR3 consists of 13 residues. V was pared by 1 base and J by 7 bases, with 3 bases of the junction left unmatched. Variable domain in full (rest from reference TRBV2 and TRBJ2-7): EPEVTQTPSHQVTQMGQEVILRCVPISNHLYFYWYRQILGQKVEFLVSFYNNEISEKSEIFDDQFSVERPDGSNFTLKIRSTKLEDSAMYFCASSEVLAGEQYFGPGTRLTVT.

The rearrangement uses TRBV19 and TRBJ1-6; 9 nucleotides line up with TRBD1. CDR1 is LNHDA and CDR2 is SQIVND in the germline V gene (reference sequence). There are 14 residues in the CDR3. V shed 3 bases, J shed 9 bases, and the junction held 3 bases outside the gene matches. In DNA form, the CDR3 reads TGTGCCAGTAGTATGGGACAGGGAACTTCACCCCTCCACTTT. Protein: CASSMGQGTSPLHF.

The chain has TRBV11-3 and TRBJ2-3, with 7 bases aligning to TRBD2. The length of the CDR3 is 13 residues. CDR1 is SGHNT and CDR2 is YENEEA in the germline V gene. The trim removed 1 base at V and 12 bases at J, leaving 7 bases unmatched. CDR3 amino acids: CASSLVRGTLQYF. For the CDR3, the DNA is TGTGCCAGCAGCTTAGTGCGGGGGACCCTACAGTATTTT.

The V call is TRBV18, the J call TRBJ1-1; D perhaps matches TRBD1 (5 bases). From germline, CDR1 is KGHSH and CDR2 LQKENI. Trimming left V 5 bases short and J 2 bases short, with 18 bases between. The CDR3 runs 16 residues. The CDR3 loop reads CASSTRQTATNTEAFF. For the CDR3, the DNA is TGTGCCAGCTCAACTCGCCAGACAGCGACCAACACTGAAGCTTTCTTT.

This chain connects TRBV7-9 to TRBJ1-4; TRBD1 matches at 9 bases. The CDR3 spans 17 residues. The V gene end was trimmed by 6 bases and the J gene end by 5 bases; junction bases not matched to a gene: 13. Germline CDR1 and CDR2: SEHNR and FQNEAQ (reference sequence). CDR3 coding DNA: TGTGCCAGCAGACCGGACCAGGGACAGGGTCAAAATGAAAAACTGTTTTTT. Its translation: CASRPDQGQGQNEKLFF. The full variable domain, in which reference TRBV7-9 and TRBJ1-4 provide the parts outside the CDR3, is DTGVSQNPRHKITKRGQNVTFRCDPISEHNRLYWYRQTLGQGPEFLTYFQNEAQLEKSRLLSDRFSAERPKGSFSTLEIQRTEQGDSAMYLCASRPDQGQGQNEKLFFGSGTQLSVL.

The chain uses TRBV28 and TRBJ1-2, with D possibly TRBD1 on 6 matching bases. V lost 6 bases and J lost 0, with 14 bases in between. Germline-derived CDR1 and CDR2 are MDHEN and SYDVKM. This CDR3 has 15 residues. Here the CDR3 DNA reads TGTGCCAGCAGGACCGGGACATTCTCTAACTATGGCTACACCTTC. This encodes CASRTGTFSNYGYTF.

The chain joins TRBV7-8 to TRBJ1-1; 7 nucleotides align to TRBD1. This CDR3 comprises 18 residues. Germline V CDR1 and CDR2: SGHVS, FQNEAQ. The ends lost 5 bases at V and 3 bases at J; junction bases unmatched: 18. This chain's CDR3 is CASSPRDPTWQGDTEAFF. The CDR3 nucleotides are TGTGCCAGCAGCCCCCGGGACCCTACTTGGCAGGGGGACACTGAAGCTTTCTTT.

This chain connects TRBV27 to TRBJ2-7; 8 nucleotides agree with TRBD2. Germline loops: CDR1 MNHEY, CDR2 SMNVEV (reference sequence). The CDR3 has 15 residues. Trimming cost V 3 bases and J 1 base; bases outside gene matches: 5. Here the CDR3 reads CASSFLGTRSYEQYF. Written as DNA, the CDR3 is TGTGCCAGCAGTTTTCTGGGGACTAGGTCCTACGAGCAGTACTTC.

The CDR3: CASSISGQGGQETQYF. In nucleotides, the CDR3 is TGTGCCAGTAGTATCTCGGGACAGGGTGGCCAAGAGACCCAGTACTTC. V is TRBV19 and J is TRBJ2-5; TRBD1 matches 9 bases. Germline V gives CDR1 LNHDA, CDR2 SQIVND (reference sequence). The trim removed 3 bases at V and 1 base at J, leaving 6 bases unmatched. The CDR3 has 16 amino acids.

This clone was detected once. This rearrangement joins TRBV28 to TRBJ1-3; D perhaps matches TRBD1 (5 bases). Per germline, CDR1 MDHEN and CDR2 SYDVKM. Trimming removed 2 bases from V and 2 bases from J, with 7 bases in between. The CDR3 is 14 residues long. CDR3 DNA: TGTGCCAGCAGTTTACAGGGAACTGGAAACACCATATATTTT. Encoded protein: CASSLQGTGNTIYF.

This chain joins TRBV7-9 and TRBJ2-1, with 13 nucleotides matching TRBD2. Trimming cost V 7 bases and J 3 bases; bases outside gene matches: 12. The CDR3 is 18 residues long. The germline gives CDR1 SEHNR, CDR2 FQNEAQ (reference sequence). CDR3: CASNHSTSGGTNYNEQFF. CDR3 nucleotides: TGTGCCAGCAACCACTCGACTAGCGGGGGGACAAACTACAATGAGCAGTTCTTC.

The DNA of the CDR3 is TGTGCCTGGAGTCCCCGGGATGGAAACACCATATATTTT. Its protein product is CAWSPRDGNTIYF. The chain joins TRBV30 to TRBJ1-3; no clear D. V shed 2 bases and J shed 3 bases, with 8 bases lying between them. This CDR3 is built from 13 residues. Germline loops: CDR1 GTSNPN, CDR2 SVGIG (reference sequence). The variable domain in full, completed from reference TRBV30 and TRBJ1-3, reads SQTIHQWPATLVQPVGSPLSLECTVEGTSNPNLYWYRQAAGRGLQLLFYSVGIGQISSEVPQNLSASRPQDRQFILSSKKLLLSDSGFYLCAWSPRDGNTIYFGEGSWLTVV.

The gene calls are TRBV5-1 and TRBJ1-1; a weak D match, TRBD1 (5 bases). CDR3 size: 13 residues. Germline V lookup: CDR1 SGHRS, CDR2 YFSETQ. The V end lost 2 bases, the J end lost 4 bases, and 9 bases lay between the germline ends. The CDR3 nucleotides read TGCGCCAGCAGCTTACAGGTTGGCACTGAAGCTTTCTTT. Translation: CASSLQVGTEAFF.

CDR3 region: CASQGSGNGYTF. CDR3 in DNA: TGTGCCAGCCAAGGGTCCGGGAACGGCTACACCTTC. The chain is built from TRBV28 and TRBJ1-2; no firm D call. This CDR3 contains 12 residues. Germline V gene sequence: CDR1 MDHEN, CDR2 SYDVKM. The V end was cut by 8 bases, the J end by 8 bases, with 15 bases between.

This clone was recorded only once. The chain recombines TRBV5-4 with TRBJ2-2; D gene uncertain. V was clipped by 3 bases and J by 6 bases, with 9 bases between them. Germline CDR1 and CDR2: SGHNT and YYREEE (reference sequence). The CDR3 runs 13 residues. As DNA, the CDR3 is TGTGCCAGCAGCTCTTCTAACGCCGGGGAGCTGTTTTTT. This encodes CASSSSNAGELFF.

V usage is TRBV6-8 and J usage is TRBJ2-7; D may be TRBD2 (5 bases). V was pared by 5 bases and J by 4 bases, with 18 bases between. The CDR3 totals 15 residues. Germline V CDR1 and CDR2: MNHGY, SAAAGT. The CDR3 loop reads CASSGFQRRVYEQYF. The CDR3 DNA reads as TGTGCCAGCAGTGGATTCCAGCGGCGGGTATACGAGCAGTACTTC.

This clone was counted only a few times. The chain uses TRBV5-1 and TRBJ2-1; TRBD2 is a possible D gene (6 bases). The CDR3 is 15 amino acids. Per germline, CDR1 SGHRS and CDR2 YFSETQ. The V end lost 5 bases, the J end lost 0 bases, and 12 bases lay between the germline ends. The CDR3 nucleotides read TGCGCCAGCAGTCGGAGGGCGAGCTCCTACAATGAGCAGTTCTTC. Encoded protein: CASSRRASSYNEQFF.

The rearrangement uses TRBV28 and TRBJ1-5; 8 nucleotides align to TRBD1. Per germline, CDR1 MDHEN and CDR2 SYDVKM. The CDR3 contains 15 residues. V dropped 4 bases and J dropped 2; count of bases not matched to a gene: 4. This CDR3 is CASSSDRGGNQPQHF. The CDR3 nucleotides read TGTGCCAGCAGTTCCGACAGGGGAGGCAATCAGCCCCAGCATTTT.

The chain employs TRBV23-1 and TRBJ1-6; D is perhaps TRBD1 (5 bases). TRBV23-1 is labeled an ORF, and its function is uncertain. V dropped 7 bases and J dropped 10 bases, with 20 bases sitting between them. The CDR3 has 15 amino acids. The DNA for the CDR3 is TGCGCCAGCATTCAGGGCCTCCGGTTGTGGTCACCCCTCCACTTT. It yields the protein CASIQGLRLWSPLHF.

The chain joins TRBV5-1 to TRBJ2-1; 8 bases are a match to TRBD2. Losses at the gene ends were 1 base for V and 5 bases for J; bases not matched to a gene: 8. Germline V gene sequence: CDR1 SGHRS, CDR2 YFSETQ. The CDR3 is 16 amino acids. The DNA of the CDR3 is TGCGCCAGCAGCTTGTTAGGGCTAGCGGGTAACAATGAGCAGTTCTTC. As protein: CASSLLGLAGNNEQFF.

This chain joins TRBV7-9 and TRBJ2-7; TRBD1 matches 8 bases. This CDR3 has 15 amino acids. The V gene's germline CDR1 is SEHNR and CDR2 FQNEAQ (reference sequence). V lost 7 bases, J lost 3 bases, and 11 bases stayed unmatched. The CDR3 DNA reads TGTGCCAGCACGACTCGCGCAGGGGGCGTCTACGAGCAGTACTTC. Translating it yields CASTTRAGGVYEQYF.

The CDR3, as DNA: TGTGCCAGCAGTTTGGCGGTGAACACTGAAGCTTTCTTT. This gives the protein CASSLAVNTEAFF. The rearrangement links TRBV6-5 to TRBJ1-1; no definite D call. V lost 4 bases and J 0 bases, leaving 6 bases between the germline ends. Germline lookup yields CDR1 MNHEY and CDR2 SVGAGI. CDR3 length equals 13 residues.

This chain joins TRBV18 and TRBJ1-5, with 8 nucleotides matching TRBD1. The CDR3 has 16 residues. Germline values: CDR1 KGHSH, CDR2 LQKENI. V gave up 4 bases and J gave up 0 bases; unmatched junction bases: 5. CDR3 nucleotides: TGTGCCAGCTCACGTGGGACAGGTGATAGCAATCAGCCCCAGCATTTT. As protein: CASSRGTGDSNQPQHF.